Listed here are 19 T cell receptor beta chains from one sample, sequenced in a study of breast tumors, draining lymph nodes, adjacent tissues. The lymph nodes were axillary draining lymph nodes from breast cancer patients. Via MiXCR, TCRdb re-called the multiplex PCR reads, giving one row per CDR3 protein. This table has more than 100,000 distinct CDR3 sequences, about a fifth appearing once. Material for sequencing was axillary lymph node tissue. These receptors were obtained from a female donor with breast cancer. Some clones in this sample may be carry-over from other donors' samples.

This clonotype was observed at least ten times. J is TRBJ2-7 and V is TRBV4-1; TRBD1 matches at 9 bases. Germline V lookup: CDR1 MGHRA, CDR2 YSYEKL. CDR3 length equals 14 residues. J lost 6 bases, V lost 3 bases, and 6 bases had no gene match. CDR3 sequence (DNA): TGCGCCAGCAGCCAGGACGGACAGGGGTCCGAGCAGTACTTC. Its protein product is CASSQDGQGSEQYF.

The sample holds many counts of this clonotype. The V call is TRBV11-2, the J call TRBJ1-6, with TRBD1 as a possible D gene (6 bases). The CDR3 runs 15 residues. Looked up from germline, CDR1 is SGHAT and CDR2 is FQNNGV. Trimming shortened V by 5 bases and J by 9 bases, and 17 bases separated the two germline ends. CDR3 bases: TGTGCCAGCAGCACCGGGACACTGGGGGGTTCACCCCTCCACTTT. Amino acids: CASSTGTLGGSPLHF.

This clonotype was observed many times. The genes are TRBV5-1 and TRBJ1-6; 7 bases are shared with TRBD1. CDR1 and CDR2 from the germline V gene are SGHRS and YFSETQ. The CDR3 is 15 residues long. Unmatched junction bases numbered 2, after V lost 2 bases and J lost 3 bases. Here the CDR3 reads CASSFGDSYNSPLHF. DNA for the CDR3: TGCGCCAGCAGCTTCGGGGACAGCTATAATTCACCCCTCCACTTT.

There are many counts of this clonotype. The chain has TRBV7-8 and TRBJ2-3; no firm D call. CDR3 size: 15 residues. Trimming pared 0 bases from V and 3 bases from J, leaving 10 bases between. Germline lookup yields CDR1 SGHVS and CDR2 FQNEAQ. The DNA of the CDR3 is TGTGCCAGCAGCTTAGCCCCAACGAGAACAGATACGCAGTATTTT. It translates to CASSLAPTRTDTQYF.

With respect to this clonotype: A clone one base away is much larger, so this may be a read error. The chain recombines TRBV19 with TRBJ2-7; TRBD1 matches 8 bases. This CDR3 has 14 amino acids. Germline V gene sequence: CDR1 LNHDA, CDR2 SQIVND (reference sequence). V shed 6 bases, J shed 4 bases, and the junction held 8 bases outside the gene matches. CDR3 nucleotides: TGTGCCAGTAGGGCACGCCAGGGGGCTTACGAGCAGTACTTC. This encodes CASRARQGAYEQYF.

This clonotype was found many times. The chain couples TRBV9 to TRBJ2-5; 12 bases line up with TRBD2. Per the germline V gene, CDR1 is SGDLS and CDR2 is YYNGEE. V dropped 0 bases and J dropped 5; count of bases not matched to a gene: 5. The CDR3 contains 16 residues. CDR3 residues: CASSVGLAGGMETQYF. Here the CDR3 DNA reads TGTGCCAGCAGCGTAGGGCTAGCGGGAGGGATGGAGACCCAGTACTTC.

This clonotype was seen a few times. The junction differs from germline at one of its ends, possibly a read error. This chain uses TRBV6-1 with TRBJ1-2; D remains ambiguous. In germline, CDR1 is MNHNS, CDR2 SASEGT. The CDR3 consists of 13 residues. The CDR3 region has the DNA TGTGCCGGCAGTGCTGGCTCCTACTATGGCTACACCTTC. Amino acids: CAGSAGSYYGYTF.

This clonotype was detected only once. The chain links TRBV27 to TRBJ2-1, with 15 bases matching TRBD2. The CDR3 contains 18 residues. The V and J ends lost 5 bases and 6 bases, in that order; junction bases with no gene match: 11. Germline values: CDR1 MNHEY, CDR2 SMNVEV (reference sequence). The CDR3 is CASSGRGLAGGVGNEQFF. The CDR3 DNA reads TGTGCCAGCAGTGGGCGGGGACTAGCGGGAGGAGTTGGCAATGAGCAGTTCTTC.

In regard to this clonotype: The junction and the germline gene differ at one end; a read error may be behind it. The chain couples TRBV25-1 to TRBJ1-2, with D unresolved. CDR3 length: 15 amino acids. CDR1 and CDR2 (germline): MGHDK, SYGVNS. For the CDR3, the DNA is TGTGCCGGCAGTGAATACAGTCCTGGGATCTCTGGCTACACCTTC. This gives the protein CAGSEYSPGISGYTF.

This clonotype was recorded many times. The genes are TRBV6-5 and TRBJ2-3; D not resolved. The CDR3 loop spans 13 amino acids. V gave up 5 bases and J gave up 2 bases, with 8 bases separating them. CDR1 is MNHEY and CDR2 is SVGAGI in the germline V gene. CDR3 sequence reads: CASSEIYTDTQYF. The CDR3 nucleotides are TGTGCCAGCAGTGAGATTTACACAGATACGCAGTATTTT.

In its sample, this clonotype was seen many times. J is TRBJ1-2 and V is TRBV19; 7 bases fit TRBD1. Germline V gene data show CDR1 as LNHDA and CDR2 as SQIVND (reference sequence). The length of the CDR3 is 15 residues. Losses at the gene ends were 0 bases for V and 5 bases for J; bases not matched to a gene: 6. CDR3 in DNA: TGTGCCAGTAGTATAGACCCGAGACAGGGATATGGCTACACCTTC. It specifies CASSIDPRQGYGYTF.

This clonotype was seen repeatedly, ten times or more. V is TRBV6-6 and J is TRBJ1-4, with 12 nucleotides matching TRBD1. Germline CDR1 is MNHNY and CDR2 is SVGAGI (reference sequence). With V trimmed by 5 bases and J by 10 bases, 5 bases remained unmatched. The CDR3 loop spans 14 amino acids. DNA of the CDR3: TGTGCCAGCAGTACGGGACAGGGGGCGGTAAAACTGTTTTTT. Amino acid sequence: CASSTGQGAVKLFF.

The V and J genes are TRBV6-1 and TRBJ2-2; TRBD2 might be the D (6 bases). V was clipped by 7 bases and J by 5 bases, with 17 bases between them. Looked up from germline, CDR1 is MNHNS and CDR2 is SASEGT. The CDR3 contains 15 residues. The CDR3 reads CASIKASRGTGELFF. The CDR3 coding sequence is TGTGCCAGCATTAAAGCGTCCCGGGGGACCGGGGAGCTGTTTTTT.

This clonotype was recorded many times. The V gene is TRBV6-5, the J gene TRBJ2-7, with 12 bases matching TRBD1. This CDR3 is 15 amino acids long. The germline CDR1 and CDR2 sequences are MNHEY and SVGAGI. J lost 3 bases, V lost 5 bases, and 5 bases had no gene match. CDR3 sequence (DNA): TGTGCCAGCAGTGTCGGGACAGGGGGCATCTACGAGCAGTACTTC. Translation: CASSVGTGGIYEQYF.

This clonotype was recorded many times. The gene calls are TRBV30 and TRBJ2-5, with 9 bases lining up with TRBD2. Germline V lookup: CDR1 GTSNPN, CDR2 SVGIG (reference sequence). Losses at the gene ends were 1 base for V and 7 bases for J; bases not matched to a gene: 7. The CDR3 is 14 amino acids. The CDR3 here is CAWSAGLAPGTQYF. The CDR3, as DNA: TGTGCCTGGAGTGCGGGACTAGCCCCTGGGACCCAGTACTTC.

This clonotype has ten or more counts. The chain has TRBV3-1 and TRBJ2-5; 12 bases align to TRBD2. From germline, CDR1 is LGHDT and CDR2 YNNKEL (reference sequence). With V trimmed by 3 bases and J by 6 bases, 8 bases remained unmatched. This CDR3 comprises 16 residues. The chain's CDR3 is CASSQASSGRAKTQYF. The DNA of the CDR3 is TGTGCCAGCAGCCAGGCGTCTAGCGGGAGGGCGAAGACCCAGTACTTC.

There are many counts of this clonotype. The chain joins TRBV20-1 to TRBJ2-5; 8 bases fit TRBD1. Germline CDR1 and CDR2: DFQATT and SNEGSKA (reference sequence). V lost 7 bases to trimming and J lost 0 bases; unmatched junction nucleotides: 10. The CDR3 runs 15 residues. As DNA, the CDR3 is TGCAGTGTTCTGCCCTCGGACAGGGACCAAGAGACCCAGTACTTC. This translates into CSVLPSDRDQETQYF.

Comment on this clonotype: Given a much more abundant clone one base away, this may be a read error. The gene calls are TRBV11-3 and TRBJ2-1, with a weak D call TRBD1 (5 bases). The germline V gene has CDR1 SGHNT and CDR2 YENEEA. CDR3 length equals 15 residues. In nucleotides, the CDR3 is TGTGCCAGCAGCTTAGACCATGACAGATACAGTGAGCAGTTCTTC. Translation gives CASSLDHDRYSEQFF.

About this clonotype: This may come from a read error, since a much larger clone is one base off. The J gene is TRBJ2-5, the V gene TRBV6-1, with 8 bases identical to TRBD2. This CDR3 comprises 16 residues. Germline assignment: CDR1 MNHNS and CDR2 SASEGT. Losses at the gene ends were 6 bases for V and 5 bases for J; bases not matched to a gene: 14. The CDR3 bases are TGTGCCAGCAGGGACCCGAGGACTAGCATGAGGGAGACCCAGTACTTC. Translated, it gives CASRDPRTSMRETQYF.